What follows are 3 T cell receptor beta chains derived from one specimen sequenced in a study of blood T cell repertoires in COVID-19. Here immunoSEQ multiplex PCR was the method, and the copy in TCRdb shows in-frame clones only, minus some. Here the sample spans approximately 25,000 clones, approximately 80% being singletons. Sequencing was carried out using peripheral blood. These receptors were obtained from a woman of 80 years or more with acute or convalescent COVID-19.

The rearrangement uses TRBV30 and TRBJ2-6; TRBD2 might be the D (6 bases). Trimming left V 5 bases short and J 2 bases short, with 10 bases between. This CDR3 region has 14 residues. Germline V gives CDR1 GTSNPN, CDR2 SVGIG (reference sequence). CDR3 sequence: CAWQEGAGANVLTF. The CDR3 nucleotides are TGTGCCTGGCAGGAGGGCGCTGGGGCCAACGTCCTGACTTTC.

In DNA form, the CDR3 reads TGTGCCAGCAGCCCCCGGGGGGGTACGAACACCATATATTTT. Its translation is CASSPRGGTNTIYF. The rearrangement uses TRBV3-1 (or the pseudogene TRBV3-2) and TRBJ1-3; tentative D call: TRBD1 (5 bases). V was trimmed by 4 bases and J by 7 bases, leaving 14 bases between them. The V gene's germline CDR1 is LGHDT and CDR2 YNNKEL (reference sequence). The CDR3 spans 14 residues.

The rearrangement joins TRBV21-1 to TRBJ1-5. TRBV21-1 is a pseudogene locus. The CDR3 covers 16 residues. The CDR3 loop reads CASRPTPGGREQPQHF. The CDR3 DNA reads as TGTGCCAGCCGCCCCACCCCCGGGGGGCGCGAACAGCCCCAGCATTTT.